The 8 T cell receptor beta chains reported below all come from one sample, sequenced in a study of T-cell memory formation after mild COVID-19. TCRdb passed the 5' RACE reads through MiXCR, listing each CDR3 protein once. Of under 250,000 distinct CDR3 sequences listed, more than 8% are singletons. What was sequenced was PBMCs or a T cell subset sorted from them (not recorded which). The source of these receptors is a young man who had mild COVID-19 (a few samples of this study predate the infection). Cell type and time point are not known.

This clonotype was recorded at least ten times. The rearrangement joins TRBV6-2 or TRBV6-3 to TRBJ1-1; the D is unclear. This CDR3 has 13 residues. The germline V gene has CDR1 MNHEY and CDR2 SVGEGT. The V and J ends lost 8 bases and 0 bases respectively, with 10 bases between them. CDR3 coding DNA: TGTGCCAGCGGCCGCGGTCTGAACACTGAAGCTTTCTTT. Translating it yields CASGRGLNTEAFF.

This clonotype was counted between two and nine times. V is TRBV9 and J is TRBJ1-2; the D is unclear. CDR1 is SGDLS, CDR2 YYNGEE, per germline. The V end lost 3 bases, the J end lost 4 bases, and 13 bases lay between the germline ends. The CDR3 runs 14 residues. The chain's CDR3 is CASSAQRGPYGYTF. CDR3 sequence (DNA): TGTGCCAGCAGCGCCCAACGAGGCCCCTATGGCTACACCTTC.

The V gene is TRBV7-2, the J gene TRBJ1-1; a possible D gene is TRBD1 (5 bases). There are 17 residues in the CDR3. The germline V gene encodes CDR1 SGHTA and CDR2 FQGNSA. V was shortened by 1 base and J by 3 bases, with 18 bases between the two germline ends. CDR3 nucleotides: TGTGCCAGCAGCTTAGATCTGGGGGGTCTTTTTTACACTGAAGCTTTCTTT. Translation: CASSLDLGGLFYTEAFF.

This clonotype was counted ten times or more. This chain links TRBV4-1 with TRBJ2-2, with D perhaps matching TRBD1 (5 bases). Germline V gives CDR1 MGHRA, CDR2 YSYEKL. V was trimmed by 1 base and J by 1 base, leaving 7 bases between them. This CDR3 region has 15 residues. The CDR3 protein is CASSQADMNTGELFF. DNA of the CDR3: TGCGCCAGCAGCCAAGCGGACATGAACACCGGGGAGCTGTTTTTT.

The chain joins TRBV5-1 to TRBJ2-5; D perhaps matches TRBD1 (6 bases). The germline V gene has CDR1 SGHRS and CDR2 YFSETQ. The CDR3 spans 15 residues. Trimming took off 4 bases at V and 4 bases at J, with 17 bases between the two ends. CDR3 sequence reads: CASSQGHIGGETQYF. CDR3 DNA sequence: TGCGCCAGCAGCCAGGGACATATCGGCGGAGAGACCCAGTACTTC.

This clonotype was seen at least ten times. The V call is TRBV4-2, the J call TRBJ2-7; tentative D call: TRBD1 (5 bases). Between the trimmed V and J ends, which lost 4 bases and 2 bases, there was a span of 12 bases. In germline, CDR1 is LGHNA, CDR2 YNFKEQ. The CDR3 covers 14 residues. CDR3 coding DNA: TGTGCCAGCAGCCCAGAAGGGGTACCCTACGAGCAGTACTTC. It yields the protein CASSPEGVPYEQYF.

This clonotype was observed a handful of times. This rearrangement joins TRBV7-2 to TRBJ1-2, with D possibly TRBD1 on 5 matching bases. Trimming took 5 bases from V and 6 from J, leaving 22 bases between them. Germline CDR1 is SGHTA and CDR2 is FQGNSA. CDR3 size: 16 residues. CDR3 bases: TGTGCCAGCAGCCCCCTGCCCCCAGGGAGCTTTAATGGCTACACCTTC. Translating gives CASSPLPPGSFNGYTF.

The V gene is TRBV5-1, the J gene TRBJ2-2; weak D call: TRBD1 (6 bases). Germline V gene lookup returns CDR1 SGHRS and CDR2 YFSETQ. The CDR3 contains 14 residues. Trimming shortened V by 4 bases and J by 3 bases, and 10 bases separated the two germline ends. CDR3 residues: CASSGGWDTGELFF. In DNA form, the CDR3 reads TGCGCCAGCAGCGGGGGCTGGGACACCGGGGAGCTGTTTTTT.